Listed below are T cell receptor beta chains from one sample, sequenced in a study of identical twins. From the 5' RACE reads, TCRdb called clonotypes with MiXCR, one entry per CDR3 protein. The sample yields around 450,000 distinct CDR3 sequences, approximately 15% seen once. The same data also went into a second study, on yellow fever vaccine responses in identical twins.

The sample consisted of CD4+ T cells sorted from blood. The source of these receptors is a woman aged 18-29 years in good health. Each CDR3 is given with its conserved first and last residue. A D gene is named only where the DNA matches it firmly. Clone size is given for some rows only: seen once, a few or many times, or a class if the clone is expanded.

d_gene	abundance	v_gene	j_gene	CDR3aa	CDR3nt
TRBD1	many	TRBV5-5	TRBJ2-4	CASSLMLQGINIQYF	TGTGCCAGCAGCTTGATGTTACAGGGGATAAACATTCAGTACTTC
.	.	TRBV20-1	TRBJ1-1	CSARAGGAREAFF	TGCAGTGCTAGGGCCGGGGGGGCCCGAGAAGCTTTCTTT
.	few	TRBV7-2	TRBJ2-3	CASRKESSGSDTQYF	TGTGCCAGCAGAAAAGAATCGTCCGGGTCAGATACGCAGTATTTT
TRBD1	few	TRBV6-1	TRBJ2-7	CASSVTGGQGALRGIYEQYF	TGTGCCAGCAGTGTGACCGGGGGACAGGGGGCGTTGAGGGGCATCTACGAGCAGTACTTC
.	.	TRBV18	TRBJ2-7	CASSGTGSEQYF	TGTGCCAGCTCAGGAACAGGGTCCGAGCAGTACTTC
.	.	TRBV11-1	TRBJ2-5	CASSLRGWQETQYF	TGTGCCAGCAGCTTACGGGGTTGGCAAGAGACCCAGTACTTC
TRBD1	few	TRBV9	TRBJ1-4	CASSAGQTNEKLFF	TGTGCCAGCAGCGCGGGACAGACTAATGAAAAACTGTTTTTT
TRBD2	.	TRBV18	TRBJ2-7	CASSPGLAGPTYEQYF	TGTGCCAGCTCACCGGGACTAGCGGGCCCCACCTACGAGCAGTACTTC
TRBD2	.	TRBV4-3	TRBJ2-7	CASRQDLTSGYYEQYF	TGCGCCAGCAGGCAAGATCTGACTAGCGGTTACTACGAGCAGTACTTC
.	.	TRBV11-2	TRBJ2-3	CASSYNRAGGWTDTQYF	TGTGCCAGCAGCTACAATCGGGCAGGAGGTTGGACAGATACGCAGTATTTT
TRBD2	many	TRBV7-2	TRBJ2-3	CASSLHRGGRTDTQYF	TGTGCCAGCAGCTTACACCGGGGGGGCCGGACAGATACGCAGTATTTT
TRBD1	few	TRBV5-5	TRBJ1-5	CASRADRGRPARNQPQHF	TGTGCCAGCAGAGCGGACAGGGGGAGACCAGCCCGCAATCAGCCCCAGCATTTT
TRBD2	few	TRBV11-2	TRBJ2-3	CASSQTGGADTQYF	TGTGCCAGCAGCCAGACCGGGGGGGCAGATACGCAGTATTTT
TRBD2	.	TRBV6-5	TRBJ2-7	CASSYGTSGRYEQYF	TGTGCCAGCAGTTACGGGACTAGCGGGAGATACGAGCAGTACTTC
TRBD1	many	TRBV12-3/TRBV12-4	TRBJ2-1	CASSSGQGVDNEQFF	TGTGCCAGCAGTTCGGGACAGGGTGTTGACAATGAGCAGTTCTTC
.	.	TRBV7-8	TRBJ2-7	CASSSTQGMVYEQYF	TGTGCCAGCAGCTCCACCCAGGGGATGGTATACGAGCAGTACTTC
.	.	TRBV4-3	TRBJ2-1	CASSQEGSAAYNEQFF	TGCGCCAGCAGCCAAGAAGGCAGTGCGGCCTACAATGAGCAGTTCTTC